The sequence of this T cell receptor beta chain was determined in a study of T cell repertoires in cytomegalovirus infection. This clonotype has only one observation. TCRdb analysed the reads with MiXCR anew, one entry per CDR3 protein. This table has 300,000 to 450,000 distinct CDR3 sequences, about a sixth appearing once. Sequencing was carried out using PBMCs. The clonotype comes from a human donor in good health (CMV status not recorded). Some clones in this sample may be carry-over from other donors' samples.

As DNA, the CDR3 is TGTGCCAGCAGTGACCTTCTAGCGCTACACACCGGGGAGCTGTTTTTT. Its protein product is CASSDLLALHTGELFF. The rearrangement uses TRBV6-4 and TRBJ2-2; TRBD2 might be the D (6 bases). CDR3 length equals 16 residues. The germline CDR1 and CDR2 sequences are MRHNA and SNTAGT. V was trimmed by 2 bases and J by 3 bases, leaving 13 bases between them.